These 23 T cell receptor beta chains were sequenced from one sample in a study of CD8 T cells in Susac syndrome. An amount of RNA that ranged from roughly 0.5 to 1 ug was reverse transcribed with random hexamers. TCRdb re-derived calls from the immunoSEQ multiplex PCR reads in MiXCR, one entry per CDR3 protein. Of about 130,000 distinct CDR3 sequences in the sample, roughly 94% were seen once. Specimen: CD8+ T cells from PBMCs. These receptors were collected from a human donor with Susac syndrome.

The chain couples TRBV29-1 to TRBJ2-7; D is unresolved. Trimming pared 7 bases from V and 5 bases from J, leaving 18 bases between. The CDR3 spans 13 residues. CDR1 is SQVTM and CDR2 is ANQGSEA in the germline V gene. The CDR3 reads CSGAEDPVNEQYF. The CDR3 DNA sequence: TGCAGCGGGGCCGAGGACCCAGTCAACGAGCAGTACTTC.

The V gene is TRBV20-1, the J gene TRBJ2-1; D may be TRBD2 (5 bases). Germline CDR1 DFQATT, CDR2 SNEGSKA (reference sequence). Trimming cost V 3 bases and J 10 bases, with 7 bases left between them. The CDR3 is 10 residues long. CDR3 amino acids: CSASGEEQFF. The CDR3 DNA is TGCAGTGCTAGCGGGGAAGAGCAGTTCTTC.

V gene TRBV9 combines with J gene TRBJ2-1, with TRBD2 matching over 12 bases. The germline gives CDR1 SGDLS, CDR2 YYNGEE. The CDR3 contains 16 residues. With V trimmed by 4 bases and J by 8 bases, 10 bases remained unmatched. The CDR3 spells CASSLTTSGSRDEQFF. CDR3 in DNA: TGTGCCAGCAGCCTCACGACTAGCGGGAGTAGGGATGAGCAGTTCTTC.

CDR3 sequence (DNA): TGTGCCAGCAGTTTGTCAAAAACTAGCGTAGAGAACACCGGGGAGCTGTTTTTT. The encoded protein is CASSLSKTSVENTGELFF. The chain employs TRBV12-3 or TRBV12-4 and TRBJ2-2; 7 bases line up with TRBD2. Trimming removed 3 bases from V and 1 base from J; junction bases left unmatched: 11. The CDR3 has 18 amino acids.

V usage is TRBV7-9 and J usage is TRBJ2-1; the match to TRBD2 covers 12 bases. Germline V lookup: CDR1 SEHNR, CDR2 FQNEAQ (reference sequence). This CDR3 has 17 residues. Trimming at V came to 5 bases and at J to 6 bases, leaving 11 bases not matched to a gene. CDR3 DNA: TGTGCCAGCAGCCGGTGGCTAGCGGGAGGGCCAGGCAATGAGCAGTTCTTC. It is translated as CASSRWLAGGPGNEQFF. The full variable domain, rest sourced from reference TRBV7-9 and TRBJ2-1, is DTGVSQNPRHKITKRGQNVTFRCDPISEHNRLYWYRQTLGQGPEFLTYFQNEAQLEKSRLLSDRFSAERPKGSFSTLEIQRTEQGDSAMYLCASSRWLAGGPGNEQFFGPGTRLTVL.

V gene TRBV9 combines with J gene TRBJ2-1, with D unclear. The germline V gene has CDR1 SGDLS and CDR2 YYNGEE. With 0 bases removed from V and 1 base from J, the gap between germline ends came to 17 bases. The CDR3 consists of 18 residues. This chain's CDR3 is CASSVEGGSWGSYNEQFF. The CDR3 bases are TGTGCCAGCAGCGTAGAAGGTGGGTCGTGGGGTTCCTACAATGAGCAGTTCTTC.

The V and J genes are TRBV28 and TRBJ2-6; D possibly uses TRBD1 or TRBD2 (6 bases each). V was shortened by 5 bases and J by 1 base, with 18 bases between the two germline ends. From germline, CDR1 is MDHEN and CDR2 SYDVKM. This CDR3 is built from 18 residues. CDR3 in amino acids: CASSNRGLSRSGANVLTF. The CDR3 region has the DNA TGTGCCAGCAGTAACCGGGGGCTCTCGCGTTCTGGGGCCAACGTCCTGACTTTC.

CDR3 sequence (DNA): TGCGCCAGCAGCCAAGATTCGGCTAGCGGCTGGGTTCACGAGCAGTACTTC. This gives the protein CASSQDSASGWVHEQYF. The chain has TRBV4-1 and TRBJ2-7, with 7 bases lining up with TRBD2. V gave up 0 bases and J gave up 5 bases; unmatched junction bases: 13. The CDR3 is 17 amino acids. In germline, CDR1 is MGHRA, CDR2 YSYEKL.

This chain links TRBV12-3 or TRBV12-4 with TRBJ2-7; D is possibly TRBD2 (6 bases). Trimming pared 5 bases from V and 2 bases from J, leaving 16 bases between. This CDR3 is built from 15 residues. The CDR3 nucleotides read TGTGCCAGCAGTACCGACCTTTGGGGGGCCTACGAGCAGTACTTC. This codes for CASSTDLWGAYEQYF.

V is TRBV19 and J is TRBJ2-3; a weak D match, TRBD2 (6 bases). Germline V gives CDR1 LNHDA, CDR2 SQIVND (reference sequence). CDR3 size: 12 residues. V was pared by 10 bases and J by 2 bases, with 10 bases between. The chain's CDR3 is CAIGLPTDTQYF. The CDR3 coding sequence is TGTGCCATCGGACTACCCACAGATACGCAGTATTTT.

The CDR3 protein is CASSLKTFSYNEQFF. CDR3 coding DNA: TGCGCCAGCAGCTTGAAGACATTCTCCTACAATGAGCAGTTCTTC. The rearrangement links TRBV5-1 to TRBJ2-1; D gene unclear. Germline assignment: CDR1 SGHRS and CDR2 YFSETQ. V shed 1 base and J shed 0 bases, with 8 bases lying between them. CDR3 length equals 15 residues.

The chain couples TRBV5-6 to TRBJ2-3; TRBD2 matches 8 bases. J lost 1 base, V lost 1 base, and 5 bases had no gene match. CDR1 and CDR2 from the germline V gene are SGHDT and YYEEEE. The CDR3 consists of 16 residues. Written as DNA, the CDR3 is TGTGCCAGCAGCTTGTATCGGGAGGGGGGCACAGATACGCAGTATTTT. This codes for CASSLYREGGTDTQYF.

CDR3 in amino acids: CAWTGGSWETQYF. CDR3 DNA: TGTGCCTGGACGGGAGGGTCTTGGGAGACCCAGTACTTC. The rearrangement joins TRBV30 to TRBJ2-5; 8 bases match TRBD2. The trim removed 4 bases at V and 5 bases at J, leaving 6 bases unmatched. This CDR3 is 13 amino acids long. Looked up from germline, CDR1 is GTSNPN and CDR2 is SVGIG (reference sequence).

The gene calls are TRBV2 and TRBJ2-2, with D perhaps TRBD1 or TRBD2 (5 bases each). The germline V gene encodes CDR1 SNHLY and CDR2 FYNNEI. The CDR3 extends over 12 amino acids. The germline V and J ends were trimmed by 10 bases and 5 bases, with 11 bases remaining between them. The CDR3 nucleotides read TGTGCCAAAGAGAGGGGAACCGGGGAGCTGTTTTTT. This translates into CAKERGTGELFF.

This clonotype turned up a few times. This sequence joins TRBV27 and TRBJ2-7; TRBD1 aligns across 7 bases. Losses at the gene ends were 2 bases for V and 3 bases for J; bases not matched to a gene: 1. Per germline, CDR1 MNHEY and CDR2 SMNVEV (reference sequence). This CDR3 is 13 amino acids long. The DNA of the CDR3 is TGTGCCAGCAGTTTAGGACAGGACTACGAGCAGTACTTC. Its protein is CASSLGQDYEQYF.

V and J are TRBV9 and TRBJ2-2, with unresolved D. There are 12 residues in the CDR3. Germline CDR1 reads SGDLS; CDR2 reads YYNGEE. Deletions cut 1 base from V and 6 bases from J, with 4 bases between. The CDR3 loop reads CASSVRPGELFF. CDR3 DNA sequence: TGTGCCAGCAGCGTAAGACCCGGGGAGCTGTTTTTT. The whole variable domain, remainder taken from reference TRBV9 and TRBJ2-2, is DSGVTQTPKHLITATGQRVTLRCSPRSGDLSVYWYQQSLDQGLQFLIQYYNGEERAKGNILERFSAQQFPDLHSELNLSSLELGDSALYFCASSVRPGELFFGEGSRLTVL.

CDR3 sequence (DNA): TGTGCCAGCAGCCAGGGGGCTGGCGGGGTTAGCTCCTACGAGCAGTACTTC. This translates into CASSQGAGGVSSYEQYF. The chain joins TRBV5-4 to TRBJ2-7, with 8 positions matching TRBD1. Germline V CDR1 and CDR2: SGHNT, YYREEE (reference sequence). There are 17 residues in the CDR3. Trimming removed 4 bases from V and 0 bases from J; junction bases left unmatched: 12.

The chain uses TRBV14 and TRBJ2-1; unclear D gene. There are 12 residues in the CDR3. Germline assignment: CDR1 SGHDN and CDR2 FVKESK. Trimming cost V 3 bases and J 4 bases, with 4 bases left between them. For the CDR3, the DNA is TGTGCCAGCAGCCATTTATACAATGAGCAGTTCTTC. It is translated as CASSHLYNEQFF.

The CDR3 nucleotides read TGCGCCAGCATCCCCAGGGGGGGCAATGAGCAGTTCTTC. Encoded protein: CASIPRGGNEQFF. This chain links TRBV5-1 with TRBJ2-1; D could derive from TRBD1 or TRBD2 (7 bases each). The ends were cut back, 6 bases at V and 6 bases at J, with 13 bases in the middle. This CDR3 comprises 13 residues. Germline values: CDR1 SGHRS, CDR2 YFSETQ.

This chain joins TRBV6-5 and TRBJ2-7; D possibly matches TRBD1 or TRBD2 (5 bases each). The V gene lost 4 bases and the J gene lost 6 bases, with 7 bases spanning the gap. This CDR3 is 11 amino acids long. The germline V gene encodes CDR1 MNHEY and CDR2 SVGAGI. The CDR3 loop is CASSFGTEQYF. In DNA form, the CDR3 reads TGTGCCAGCAGTTTTGGGACCGAGCAGTACTTC.

The chain joins TRBV4-1 to TRBJ1-1; a possible D gene is TRBD1 (5 bases). V lost 3 bases and J 11 bases, leaving 13 bases between the germline ends. The germline V gene encodes CDR1 MGHRA and CDR2 YSYEKL. The CDR3 is made up of 12 amino acids. The DNA for the CDR3 is TGCGCCAGCAGCCAGGGGGGGAGGGAGGCTTTCTTT. Amino acids: CASSQGGREAFF.

The chain carries TRBV9 and TRBJ2-1, with D tentatively TRBD1 (6 bases). Between the trimmed V and J ends, which lost 4 bases and 10 bases, there was a span of 9 bases. The CDR3 is 11 residues long. CDR1 SGDLS and CDR2 YYNGEE come from the germline V gene. The CDR3 region has the DNA TGTGCCAGCAGCAAACAGGGCGAGCAGTTCTTC. Translating it yields CASSKQGEQFF.

The CDR3 region is CASSRTPPSGLNTEAFF. DNA for the CDR3: TGTGCCAGCAGCCGAACACCCCCCTCAGGTTTAAACACTGAAGCTTTCTTT. The V call is TRBV12-3 or TRBV12-4, the J call TRBJ1-1, with D hard to call. The CDR3 has 17 amino acids. V shed 6 bases and J shed 2 bases, with 22 bases lying between them.